Ten or more counts support the clone carrying this TCR beta chain. What it binds is not known. The data stem from a study of response to subunit inactivated influenza vaccine. Regarding the study as a whole: Every seasonal influenza vaccination brings in few new T cells, the authors suggested.

TCRdb re-analysed the RT-PCR reads in MiXCR, keeping a single row per CDR3 protein. The sample records around 520,000 distinct CDR3 sequences, approximately 12% being singletons. The CDR3 extends over 15 amino acids. V was trimmed by 7 bases and J by 6 bases, leaving 18 bases between them. The rearrangement joins TRBV12-3 or TRBV12-4 to TRBJ2-2; no definite D call. Sequencing used PBMCs from blood, obtained on the day of vaccination. The sequence came from a man aged 50 or older who received an inactivated influenza vaccine. The CDR3 reads CASTSTPWVPGELFF. CDR3 in DNA: TGTGCCAGCACCTCGACTCCCTGGGTTCCCGGGGAGCTGTTTTTT.